This T cell receptor beta chain was identified in a study of T cell clones after liver transplantation. Study context: A pre-transplant mixed lymphocyte reaction with TCRbeta sequencing defined graft-donor-reactive clones followed in post-transplant blood. Three of eight recipients were HCV-positive; others had non-autoimmune, non-viral indications. Blood was drawn pre-transplant, before withdrawal, and after full or failed withdrawal. Study outcomes and limitations: Migration into the graft, not deletion, may explain lost graft donor-reactive T cells.

Sequencing used immunoSEQ multiplex PCR; TCRdb keeps in-frame clones, though not all of them. The table has 95,000 to 110,000 clones, 84% seen once. Germline V CDR1 and CDR2: SGHRS, YFSETQ. The V gene lost 4 bases and the J gene lost 0 bases, with 14 bases spanning the gap. This CDR3 is built from 16 residues. This clone was detected ten times or more. Its antigen remains unidentified. The chain has TRBV5-1 and TRBJ1-3; D call uncertain. This receptor was taken from a human patient who received a liver transplant. Certain T cells may be donor cells from the graft. Sequenced material: CD4+ T cells from blood, taken approximately 43 months after liver transplant. CDR3 coding DNA: TGCGCCAGCAGCCCTGGACGGACGAACTCTGGAAACACCATATATTTT. Encoded protein: CASSPGRTNSGNTIYF.